The subject of this entry is one T cell receptor beta chain. The junction and the germline gene differ at one end; a read error may be behind it. This entry comes from a study of regulatory T cells in long-lasting Graves disease. The germline V gene has CDR1 SGHTS and CDR2 YDEGEE. The length of the CDR3 is 15 residues. Time point denoted: persistent/refractory GD, antithyroid drugs over 5 years with positive TRAb. TCR sequences were obtained from RNA taken from PBMCs. Arm-PCR with iRepertoire HTBI primers amplified the CDR3 regions for these TCR beta libraries. MiXCR, applied by TCRdb to the multiplex PCR reads, yields one record per CDR3 protein. The sample has 300,000 to 400,000 distinct CDR3 sequences; about 20% are singletons.

The chain carries TRBV5-8 and TRBJ2-2, with TRBD2 matching 7 bases. Sequenced material: peripheral blood mononuclear cells (PBMCs), taken when the disease was refractory, from a patient treated with antithyroid drugs. This receptor was obtained from a female donor with Graves disease. CDR3 protein: CAGRPPLTSAGELFF. The CDR3 DNA reads TGTGCCGGCAGACCCCCGTTAACTAGCGCCGGGGAGCTGTTTTTT. Full variable domain (outside the CDR3, taken from reference TRBV5-8 and TRBJ2-2): EAGVTQSPTHLIKTRGQQATLRCSPISGHTSVYWYQQALGLGLQFLLWYDEGEERNRGNFPPRFSGRQFPNYSSELNVNALELEDSALYLCAGRPPLTSAGELFFGEGSRLTVL.